These 18 T cell receptor beta chains came from one sample sequenced in a study of shared clonotypes between healthy human individuals. Naive CD8 cells were CD45RO-negative, positively selected for CCR7, excluding terminally differentiated effector memory CD45RA+ cells. Profiling relied on immunoSEQ multiplex PCR, and the TCRdb table lists in-frame clones only, not all of them. The table records some 580,000 clones, nearly 98% of them present only once. The sequenced sample was naive CD8+ T cells sorted from blood. The receptors here all came from a young man in good health.

The V call is TRBV28, the J call TRBJ2-1; possibly TRBD1 or TRBD2 for D (5 bases each). The V end lost 3 bases, the J end lost 7 bases, and 19 bases lay between the germline ends. The CDR3 is 16 amino acids. The germline CDR1 and CDR2 sequences are MDHEN and SYDVKM. CDR3 in amino acids: CASSFPGRWIGNEQFF. The CDR3 coding sequence is TGTGCCAGCAGTTTTCCGGGACGGTGGATCGGGAATGAGCAGTTCTTC.

The gene calls are TRBV14 and TRBJ2-5, with D possibly being TRBD1 (5 bases). Germline lookup yields CDR1 SGHDN and CDR2 FVKESK. The V and J ends lost 1 base and 5 bases respectively, with 23 bases between them. This CDR3 spans 18 amino acids. CDR3 sequence reads: CASSQVDPNDRLGETQYF. The CDR3 nucleotides read TGTGCCAGCAGCCAAGTTGACCCTAACGACAGACTTGGGGAGACCCAGTACTTC.

The chain employs TRBV11-2 and TRBJ2-1; 10 bases map to TRBD2. The CDR3 runs to 16 residues. The germline CDR1 and CDR2 sequences are SGHAT and FQNNGV. The V gene end was trimmed by 1 base and the J gene end by 6 bases; junction bases not matched to a gene: 6. The CDR3 sequence: CASSLVLAGVFNEQFF. CDR3 DNA sequence: TGTGCCAGCAGCTTAGTTCTAGCGGGAGTTTTCAATGAGCAGTTCTTC.

The rearrangement links TRBV5-4 to TRBJ1-1; 7 bases line up with TRBD1. The V segment lost 0 bases and the J segment 7 bases; nucleotides outside the gene matches: 0. The germline gives CDR1 SGHNT, CDR2 YYREEE (reference sequence). The CDR3 length is 12 residues. CDR3 loop: CASSLGDSEAFF. The DNA of the CDR3 is TGTGCCAGCAGCTTGGGGGACAGTGAAGCTTTCTTT.

The chain recombines TRBV21-1 with TRBJ2-1; the table calls TRBD1, which could not be checked here. TRBV21-1 is labeled a pseudogene. The CDR3 totals 22 residues. The CDR3 DNA reads TGTGCCAGCAGCAAACTGTGCCTTAGGCAGGGGGCGAATAGCATGTCCTACAATGAGCAGTTCTTC. Encoded protein: CASSKLCLRQGANSMSYNEQFF.

The CDR3 coding sequence is TGTGCCAGCAGGACTAGTTCGGACGAGCAGTACTTC. Its translation: CASRTSSDEQYF. This chain joins TRBV27 and TRBJ2-7; D might be TRBD2 (6 bases). This CDR3 contains 12 residues. V lost 6 bases and J lost 5, with 11 bases in between. Per germline, CDR1 MNHEY and CDR2 SMNVEV (reference sequence).

V is TRBV5-5 and J is TRBJ2-1; no clear D gene. The CDR3 covers 15 residues. V dropped 2 bases and J dropped 0 bases, with 9 bases sitting between them. Germline-derived CDR1 and CDR2 are SGHKS and YYEKEE (reference sequence). In nucleotides, the CDR3 is TGTGCCAGCAGCTTCCAAAGCAGCTCCTACAATGAGCAGTTCTTC. It codes for CASSFQSSSYNEQFF.

The genes are TRBV7-9 and TRBJ2-1; 9 bases match TRBD2. Trimming took 5 bases from V and 7 from J; bases not matched to a gene: 9. Germline-derived CDR1 and CDR2 are SEHNR and FQNEAQ (reference sequence). The CDR3 is made up of 15 amino acids. CDR3 region: CASSLLAGVENEQFF. DNA of the CDR3: TGTGCCAGCAGCCTTTTAGCGGGAGTAGAAAATGAGCAGTTCTTC.

The chain employs TRBV10-3 and TRBJ2-1; 8 bases are shared with TRBD1. The CDR3 consists of 13 residues. Germline CDR1 and CDR2: ENHRY and SYGVKD. The V segment lost 5 bases and the J segment 10 bases; nucleotides outside the gene matches: 7. CDR3 sequence: CAISFGTGVEQFF. CDR3 coding DNA: TGTGCCATCAGTTTCGGGACAGGAGTGGAGCAGTTCTTC.

The chain has TRBV29-1 and TRBJ1-1, with a weak D call TRBD1 (5 bases). Germline CDR1 SQVTM, CDR2 ANQGSEA. The V and J ends lost 5 bases and 5 bases respectively, with 15 bases between them. The CDR3 spans 13 residues. This chain's CDR3 is CSVLDGGGTEAFF. The DNA of the CDR3 is TGCAGCGTTCTAGATGGGGGAGGTACTGAAGCTTTCTTT.

The chain is built from TRBV7-9 and TRBJ2-2, with unresolved D. The CDR3 totals 14 residues. Trimming took off 7 bases at V and 4 bases at J, with 13 bases between the two ends. Looked up from germline, CDR1 is SEHNR and CDR2 is FQNEAQ (reference sequence). The CDR3 spells CASTPPRLTGELFF. The CDR3 nucleotides are TGTGCCAGCACCCCTCCTCGACTCACCGGGGAGCTGTTTTTT.

The genes are TRBV5-6 and TRBJ2-7, with TRBD2 identical over 7 bases. Germline lookup yields CDR1 SGHDT and CDR2 YYEEEE. The CDR3 is made up of 13 amino acids. V gave up 3 bases and J gave up 6 bases; unmatched junction bases: 6. The CDR3 bases are TGTGCCAGCAGCTACGGGACTAAGAGCGAGCAGTACTTC. The encoded protein is CASSYGTKSEQYF.

The chain uses TRBV7-9 and TRBJ2-3; 7 bases match TRBD2. The V gene's germline CDR1 is SEHNR and CDR2 FQNEAQ (reference sequence). With V trimmed by 4 bases and J by 0 bases, 7 bases remained unmatched. The CDR3 has 16 amino acids. Here the CDR3 reads CASSSPGSGSTDTQYF. DNA of the CDR3: TGTGCCAGCAGCTCCCCCGGTAGCGGGAGCACAGATACGCAGTATTTT. The full variable domain, rest sourced from reference TRBV7-9 and TRBJ2-3, is DTGVSQNPRHKITKRGQNVTFRCDPISEHNRLYWYRQTLGQGPEFLTYFQNEAQLEKSRLLSDRFSAERPKGSFSTLEIQRTEQGDSAMYLCASSSPGSGSTDTQYFGPGTRLTVL.

This chain joins TRBV7-2 and TRBJ1-1; possibly TRBD1 for D (5 bases). The CDR3 consists of 13 residues. The V gene lost 2 bases and the J gene lost 4 bases, with 8 bases spanning the gap. CDR1 and CDR2 from the germline V gene are SGHTA and FQGNSA. This CDR3 is CASSLLGTTEAFF. The DNA for the CDR3 is TGTGCCAGCAGCTTATTAGGGACCACTGAAGCTTTCTTT.

The rearrangement joins TRBV7-6 to TRBJ2-1, with 11 bases aligning to TRBD2. J gave up 6 bases and V 3 bases, and 10 bases lay outside the gene matches. The germline V gene has CDR1 SGHVS and CDR2 FNYEAQ. CDR3 size: 17 residues. CDR3 residues: CASSLGLAAVRVNEQFF. The DNA for the CDR3 is TGTGCCAGCAGCTTGGGACTAGCGGCAGTACGTGTCAATGAGCAGTTCTTC.

Comments on this clone: Other DNA sequences in the same sample also yield this CDR3. V usage is TRBV29-1 and J usage is TRBJ2-2; D uncertain. The V and J ends lost 4 bases and 4 bases respectively, with 4 bases between them. CDR1 and CDR2 (germline): SQVTM, ANQGSEA. This CDR3 contains 11 residues. As DNA, the CDR3 is TGCAGCGTTGTTGTCACCGGGGAGCTGTTTTTT. Amino acids: CSVVVTGELFF.

The chain carries TRBV5-4 and TRBJ2-1, with 7 bases aligning to TRBD2. The CDR3 totals 15 residues. Germline V CDR1 and CDR2: SGHNT, YYREEE (reference sequence). Losses at the gene ends were 6 bases for V and 3 bases for J; bases not matched to a gene: 9. CDR3 bases: TGTGCCAGCAAAAAGAGGGAGGGAGACTACAATGAGCAGTTCTTC. Translated, it gives CASKKREGDYNEQFF.

V usage is TRBV4-1 and J usage is TRBJ2-7; a possible D gene is TRBD2 (7 bases). This CDR3 has 15 residues. Looked up from germline, CDR1 is MGHRA and CDR2 is YSYEKL. The V end lost 3 bases, the J end lost 4 bases, and 16 bases lay between the germline ends. The DNA for the CDR3 is TGCGCCAGCAGCCATGAGTCTGGGGGGGCGTACGAGCAGTACTTC. Residues: CASSHESGGAYEQYF.